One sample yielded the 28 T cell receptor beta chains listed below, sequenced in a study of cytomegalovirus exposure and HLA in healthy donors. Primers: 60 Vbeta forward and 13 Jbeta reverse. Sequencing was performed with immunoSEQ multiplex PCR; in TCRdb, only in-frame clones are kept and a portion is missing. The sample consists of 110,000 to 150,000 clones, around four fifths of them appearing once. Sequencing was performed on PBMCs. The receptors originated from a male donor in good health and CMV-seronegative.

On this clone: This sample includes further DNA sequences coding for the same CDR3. The CDR3 DNA follows: TGTGCCACCACGACAGGGGTCGAGGGCTACACCTTC. Encoded protein: CATTTGVEGYTF. The chain combines TRBV2 with TRBJ1-2; 8 nucleotides agree with TRBD1. Germline CDR1 reads SNHLY; CDR2 reads FYNNEI. The CDR3 is 12 amino acids. Trimming at V came to 10 bases and at J to 8 bases, leaving 9 bases not matched to a gene.

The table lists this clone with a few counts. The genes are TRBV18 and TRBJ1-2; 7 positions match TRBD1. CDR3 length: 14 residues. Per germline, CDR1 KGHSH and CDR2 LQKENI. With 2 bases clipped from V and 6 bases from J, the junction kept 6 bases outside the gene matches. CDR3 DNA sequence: TGTGCCAGCTCACCAAGACAGGGCTACGATGGCTACACCTTC. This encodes CASSPRQGYDGYTF.

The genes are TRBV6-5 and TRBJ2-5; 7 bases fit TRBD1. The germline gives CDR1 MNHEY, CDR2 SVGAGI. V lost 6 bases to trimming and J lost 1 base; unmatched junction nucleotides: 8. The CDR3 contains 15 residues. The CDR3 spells CASRRETGIQETQYF. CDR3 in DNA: TGTGCCAGCAGGCGCGAGACAGGGATCCAAGAGACCCAGTACTTC.

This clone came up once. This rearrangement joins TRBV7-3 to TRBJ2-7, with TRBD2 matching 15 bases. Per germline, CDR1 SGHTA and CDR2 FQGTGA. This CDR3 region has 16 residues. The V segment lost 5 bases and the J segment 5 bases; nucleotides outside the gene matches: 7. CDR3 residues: CASSTGLAGGSHEQYF. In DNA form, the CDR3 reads TGTGCCAGCAGCACGGGACTAGCGGGGGGTTCGCACGAGCAGTACTTC. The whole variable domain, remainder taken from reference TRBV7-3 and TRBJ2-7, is GAGVSQTPSNKVTEKGKYVELRCDPISGHTALYWYRQSLGQGPEFLIYFQGTGAADDSGLPNDRFFAVRPEGSVSTLKIQRTERGDSAVYLCASSTGLAGGSHEQYFGPGTRLTVT.

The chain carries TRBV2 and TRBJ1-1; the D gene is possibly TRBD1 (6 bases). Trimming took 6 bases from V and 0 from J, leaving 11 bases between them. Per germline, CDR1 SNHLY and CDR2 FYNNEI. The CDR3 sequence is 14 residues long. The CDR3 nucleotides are TGTGCCAGCAGCCGCGGACAGCTGAACACTGAAGCTTTCTTT. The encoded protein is CASSRGQLNTEAFF.

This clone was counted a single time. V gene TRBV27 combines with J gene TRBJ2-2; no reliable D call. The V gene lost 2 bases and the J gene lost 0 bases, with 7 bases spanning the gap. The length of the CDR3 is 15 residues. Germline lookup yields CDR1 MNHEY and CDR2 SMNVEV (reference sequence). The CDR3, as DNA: TGTGCCAGCAGTTTAGGGCAGGCGAACACCGGGGAGCTGTTTTTT. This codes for CASSLGQANTGELFF.

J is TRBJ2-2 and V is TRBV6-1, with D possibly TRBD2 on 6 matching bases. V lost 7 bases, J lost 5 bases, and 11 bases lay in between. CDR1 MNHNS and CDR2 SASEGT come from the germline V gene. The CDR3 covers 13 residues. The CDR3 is CASNVGGTGELFF. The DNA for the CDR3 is TGTGCCAGCAACGTGGGAGGTACCGGGGAGCTGTTTTTT.

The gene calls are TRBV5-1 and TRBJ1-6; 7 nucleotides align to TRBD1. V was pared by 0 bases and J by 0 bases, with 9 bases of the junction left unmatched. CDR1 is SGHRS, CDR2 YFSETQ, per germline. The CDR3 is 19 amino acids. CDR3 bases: TGCGCCAGCAGCTTGGGAAGAGGGGGCAGGAGCTCCTATAATTCACCCCTCCACTTT. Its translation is CASSLGRGGRSSYNSPLHF.

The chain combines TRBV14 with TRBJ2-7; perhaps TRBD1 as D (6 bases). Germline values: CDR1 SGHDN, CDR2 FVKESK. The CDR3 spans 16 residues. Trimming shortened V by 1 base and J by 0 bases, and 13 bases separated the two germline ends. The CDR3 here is CASSQVVTGSSYEQYF. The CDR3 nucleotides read TGTGCCAGCAGCCAAGTGGTCACAGGGAGCTCCTACGAGCAGTACTTC.

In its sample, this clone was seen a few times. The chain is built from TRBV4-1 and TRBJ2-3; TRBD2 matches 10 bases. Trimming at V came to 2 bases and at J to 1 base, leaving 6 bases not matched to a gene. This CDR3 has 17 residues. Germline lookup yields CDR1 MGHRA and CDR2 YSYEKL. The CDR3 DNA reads TGCGCCAGCAGCCAAATGAGCGGGAGGGGGGGCACAGATACGCAGTATTTT. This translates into CASSQMSGRGGTDTQYF.

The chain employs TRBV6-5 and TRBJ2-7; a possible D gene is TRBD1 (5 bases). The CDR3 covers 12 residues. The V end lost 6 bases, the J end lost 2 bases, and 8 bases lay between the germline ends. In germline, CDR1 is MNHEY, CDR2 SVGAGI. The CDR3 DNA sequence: TGTGCCAGCAGGAGACAGACCTACGAGCAGTACTTC. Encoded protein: CASRRQTYEQYF.

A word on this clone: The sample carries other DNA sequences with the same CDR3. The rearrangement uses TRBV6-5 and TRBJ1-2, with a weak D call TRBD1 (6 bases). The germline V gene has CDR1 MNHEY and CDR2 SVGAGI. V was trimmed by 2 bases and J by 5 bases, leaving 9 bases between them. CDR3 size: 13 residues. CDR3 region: CASSYDRIYGYTF. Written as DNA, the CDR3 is TGTGCCAGCAGTTACGACAGGATTTATGGCTACACCTTC.

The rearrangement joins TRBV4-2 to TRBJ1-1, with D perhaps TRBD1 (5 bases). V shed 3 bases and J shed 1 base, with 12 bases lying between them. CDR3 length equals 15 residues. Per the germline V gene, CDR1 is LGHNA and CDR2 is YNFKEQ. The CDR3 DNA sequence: TGTGCCAGCAGCCAGGCAGTGGGGGGGAACACTGAAGCTTTCTTT. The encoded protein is CASSQAVGGNTEAFF.

DNA for the CDR3: TGTGCCAGCAGTGGACCGGGACAGATCTACGAGCAGTACTTC. The encoded protein is CASSGPGQIYEQYF. V gene TRBV6-1 combines with J gene TRBJ2-7; the match to TRBD1 covers 7 bases. The CDR3 contains 14 residues. In germline, CDR1 is MNHNS, CDR2 SASEGT. Losses at the gene ends were 4 bases for V and 3 bases for J; bases not matched to a gene: 6.

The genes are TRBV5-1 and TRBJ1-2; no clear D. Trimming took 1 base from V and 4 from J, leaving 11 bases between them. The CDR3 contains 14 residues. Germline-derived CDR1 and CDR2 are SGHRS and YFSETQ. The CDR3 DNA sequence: TGCGCCAGCAGCTTGTCTCGGGTTAGCTATGGCTACACCTTC. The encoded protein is CASSLSRVSYGYTF.

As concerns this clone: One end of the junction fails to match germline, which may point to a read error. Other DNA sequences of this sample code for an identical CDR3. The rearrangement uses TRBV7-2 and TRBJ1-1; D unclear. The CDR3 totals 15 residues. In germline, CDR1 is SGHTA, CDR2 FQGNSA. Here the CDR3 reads CASSFSGQANTEAFF. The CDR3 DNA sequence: TGTGCCAGCAGCTTTAGCGGGCAGGCGAACACCGAAGCTTTCTTT. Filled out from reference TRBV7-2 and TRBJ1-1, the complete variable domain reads GAGVSQSPSNKVTEKGKDVELRCDPISGHTALYWYRQSLGQGLEFLIYFQGNSAPDKSGLPSDRFSAERTGGSVSTLTIQRTQQEDSAVYLCASSFSGQANTEAFFGQGTRLTVV.

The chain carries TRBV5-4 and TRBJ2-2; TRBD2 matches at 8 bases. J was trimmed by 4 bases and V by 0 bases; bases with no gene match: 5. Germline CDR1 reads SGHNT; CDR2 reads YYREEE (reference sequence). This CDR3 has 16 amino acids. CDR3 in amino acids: CASSLVPGGVTGELFF. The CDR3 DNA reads TGTGCCAGCAGCTTGGTCCCGGGGGGGGTCACCGGGGAGCTGTTTTTT.

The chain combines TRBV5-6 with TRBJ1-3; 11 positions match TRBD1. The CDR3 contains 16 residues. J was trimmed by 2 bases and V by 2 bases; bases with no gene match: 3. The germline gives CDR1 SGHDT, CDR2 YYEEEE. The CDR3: CASSFPGQGAGNTIYF. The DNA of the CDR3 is TGTGCCAGCAGCTTCCCGGGACAGGGGGCTGGAAACACCATATATTTT.

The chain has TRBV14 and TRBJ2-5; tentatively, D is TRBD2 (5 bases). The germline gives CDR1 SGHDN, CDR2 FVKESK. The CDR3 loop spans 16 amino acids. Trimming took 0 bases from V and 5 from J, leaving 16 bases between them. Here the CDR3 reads CASSQERETPRETQYF. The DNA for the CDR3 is TGTGCCAGCAGCCAAGAGAGGGAGACCCCTCGGGAGACCCAGTACTTC.

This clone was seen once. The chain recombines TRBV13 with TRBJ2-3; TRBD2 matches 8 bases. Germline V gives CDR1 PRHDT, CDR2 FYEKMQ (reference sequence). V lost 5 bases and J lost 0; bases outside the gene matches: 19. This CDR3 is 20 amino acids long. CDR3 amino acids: CASSARSPSGGGTSTDTQYF. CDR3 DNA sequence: TGTGCCAGCAGCGCCCGCTCCCCCAGCGGGGGAGGTACTAGCACAGATACGCAGTATTTT.

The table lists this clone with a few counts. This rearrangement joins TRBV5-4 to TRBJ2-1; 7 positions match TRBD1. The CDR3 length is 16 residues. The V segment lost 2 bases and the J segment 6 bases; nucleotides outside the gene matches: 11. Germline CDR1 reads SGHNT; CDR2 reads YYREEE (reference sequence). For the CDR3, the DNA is TGTGCCAGCAGCTTAGGGGGCCCCGGCGACGGCAATGAGCAGTTCTTC. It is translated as CASSLGGPGDGNEQFF.

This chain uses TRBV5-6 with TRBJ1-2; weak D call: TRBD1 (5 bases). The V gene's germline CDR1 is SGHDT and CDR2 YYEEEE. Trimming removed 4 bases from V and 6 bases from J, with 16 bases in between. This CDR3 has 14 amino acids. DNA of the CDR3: TGTGCCAGCAGCCTTCCCGAAGGGGCGCATGGCTACACCTTC. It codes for CASSLPEGAHGYTF.

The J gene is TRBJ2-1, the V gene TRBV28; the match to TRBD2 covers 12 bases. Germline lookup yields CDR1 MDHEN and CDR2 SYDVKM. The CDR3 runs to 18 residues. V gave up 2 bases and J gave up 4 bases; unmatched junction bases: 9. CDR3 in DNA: TGTGCCAGCAGTTTAAGACTAGCGGGAGTTTTTTGGTACAATGAGCAGTTCTTC. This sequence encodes CASSLRLAGVFWYNEQFF.

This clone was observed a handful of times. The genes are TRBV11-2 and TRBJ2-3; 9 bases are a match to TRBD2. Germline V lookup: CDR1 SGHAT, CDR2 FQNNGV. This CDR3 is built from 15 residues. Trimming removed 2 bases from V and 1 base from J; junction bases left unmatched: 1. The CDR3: CASSLPSGGTDTQYF. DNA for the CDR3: TGTGCCAGCAGCTTACCTAGCGGGGGCACAGATACGCAGTATTTT.

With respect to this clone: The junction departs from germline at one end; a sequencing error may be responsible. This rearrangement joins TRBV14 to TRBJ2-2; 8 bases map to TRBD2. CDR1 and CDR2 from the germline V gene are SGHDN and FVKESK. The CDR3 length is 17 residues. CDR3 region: CAGSLGGDTYTPEELFF. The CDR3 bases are TGTGCCGGCAGTCTCGGGGGGGACACCTATACACCGGAGGAGCTGTTTTTT.

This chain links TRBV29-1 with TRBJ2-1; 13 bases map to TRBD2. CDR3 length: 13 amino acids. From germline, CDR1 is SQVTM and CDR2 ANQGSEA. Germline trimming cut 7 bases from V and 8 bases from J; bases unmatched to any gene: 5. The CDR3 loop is CSAGLAGVDEQFF. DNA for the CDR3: TGCAGCGCCGGACTAGCGGGAGTGGATGAGCAGTTCTTC.

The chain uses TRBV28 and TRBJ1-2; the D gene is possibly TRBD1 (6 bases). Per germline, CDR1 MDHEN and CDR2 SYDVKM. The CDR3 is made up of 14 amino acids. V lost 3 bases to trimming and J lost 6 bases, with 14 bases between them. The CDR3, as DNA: TGTGCCAGCAGTTTCCGGGACAATTTGGATGGCTACACCTTC. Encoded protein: CASSFRDNLDGYTF.

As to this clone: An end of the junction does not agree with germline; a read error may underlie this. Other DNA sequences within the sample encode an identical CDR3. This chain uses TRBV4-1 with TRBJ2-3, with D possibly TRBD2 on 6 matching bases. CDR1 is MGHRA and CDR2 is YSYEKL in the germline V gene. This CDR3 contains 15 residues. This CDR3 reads CASSQGTLTRDTQYF. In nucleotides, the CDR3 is TGCGCCAGCAGCCAAGGAACCCTTACGCGGGATACGCAGTACTTT.